This T cell receptor beta chain was sequenced during a study of shared clonotypes between healthy human individuals. Cells designated naive CD8 were CD45RO-negative and were positively selected for CCR7, with terminally differentiated effector memory CD45RA+ cells excluded. The repertoire was sequenced with immunoSEQ multiplex PCR; TCRdb's copy has only in-frame clones and lacks some. Among roughly 770,000 clones listed, roughly 96% were seen once. The germline gives CDR1 SGDLS, CDR2 YYNGEE. The CDR3 length is 14 residues. Deletions cut 3 bases from V and 2 bases from J, with 12 bases between. The sequencing input was naive CD8+ T cells sorted from blood. The receptor was isolated from a man younger than 45 in good health. V gene TRBV9 combines with J gene TRBJ2-7; perhaps D is TRBD1 or TRBD2 (5 bases each). The CDR3, as DNA: TGTGCCAGCAGCGCTCAGTCGGGACCCTACGAGCAGTACTTC. It yields the protein CASSAQSGPYEQYF. Together with reference TRBV9 and TRBJ2-7, the CDR3 gives the full variable domain: DSGVTQTPKHLITATGQRVTLRCSPRSGDLSVYWYQQSLDQGLQFLIQYYNGEERAKGNILERFSAQQFPDLHSELNLSSLELGDSALYFCASSAQSGPYEQYFGPGTRLTVT.